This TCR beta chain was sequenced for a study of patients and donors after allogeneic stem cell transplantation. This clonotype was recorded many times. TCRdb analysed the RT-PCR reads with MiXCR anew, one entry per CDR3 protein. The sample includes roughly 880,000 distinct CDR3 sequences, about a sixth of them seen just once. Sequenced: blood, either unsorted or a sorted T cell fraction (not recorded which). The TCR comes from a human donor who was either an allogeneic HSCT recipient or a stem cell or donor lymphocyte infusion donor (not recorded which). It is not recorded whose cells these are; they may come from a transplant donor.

Here the CDR3 reads CASSLALGEQFF. The CDR3 region has the DNA TGTGCCAGCAGTTTAGCATTGGGTGAGCAGTTCTTC. This chain connects TRBV12-3 or TRBV12-4 to TRBJ2-1; D uncertain. The CDR3 has 12 residues. The V end lost 0 bases, the J end lost 9 bases, and 6 bases lay between the germline ends.